This T cell receptor beta chain was retrieved from a study of T-cell reconstitution after alpha-beta-depleted transplantation in children. Study-wide points: After transplant, high TCRbeta diversity at day 60 in some patients arose from surviving recipient T cells and thymic progenitors. T-cell numbers and diversity one year post-transplant derived largely from freshly generated T cells. Reports say that about two months after transplant, the alpha-beta T cells came out of several hundred graft clones that had expanded.

This CDR3 spans 16 amino acids. V shed 1 base and J shed 4 bases, with 18 bases lying between them. CDR1 DFQATT and CDR2 SNEGSKA come from the germline V gene (reference sequence). This clonotype has at least ten counts. Its specificity is not known. A TCRbeta library incorporating unique molecular identifiers was prepared. One entry per CDR3 protein results from TCRdb running MiXCR on the PCR reads. The table has over 120,000 distinct CDR3 sequences, around 8.5% seen once; the top ten hold around 18%. The sequencing used PBMCs, mostly from graft donor cells, collected 180 days after TCRalphabeta/CD19-depleted stem cell transplant. This clonotype was obtained from a female patient aged 2 to 10 who had a stem cell transplant for congenital amegakaryocytic thrombocytopenia, so the T cells may come from the graft donor. This chain links TRBV20-1 with TRBJ2-3; D is uncertain. The CDR3 is CSARGITWQNSDTQYF. The CDR3 region has the DNA TGCAGTGCTAGAGGGATAACGTGGCAGAACTCAGATACGCAGTATTTT.